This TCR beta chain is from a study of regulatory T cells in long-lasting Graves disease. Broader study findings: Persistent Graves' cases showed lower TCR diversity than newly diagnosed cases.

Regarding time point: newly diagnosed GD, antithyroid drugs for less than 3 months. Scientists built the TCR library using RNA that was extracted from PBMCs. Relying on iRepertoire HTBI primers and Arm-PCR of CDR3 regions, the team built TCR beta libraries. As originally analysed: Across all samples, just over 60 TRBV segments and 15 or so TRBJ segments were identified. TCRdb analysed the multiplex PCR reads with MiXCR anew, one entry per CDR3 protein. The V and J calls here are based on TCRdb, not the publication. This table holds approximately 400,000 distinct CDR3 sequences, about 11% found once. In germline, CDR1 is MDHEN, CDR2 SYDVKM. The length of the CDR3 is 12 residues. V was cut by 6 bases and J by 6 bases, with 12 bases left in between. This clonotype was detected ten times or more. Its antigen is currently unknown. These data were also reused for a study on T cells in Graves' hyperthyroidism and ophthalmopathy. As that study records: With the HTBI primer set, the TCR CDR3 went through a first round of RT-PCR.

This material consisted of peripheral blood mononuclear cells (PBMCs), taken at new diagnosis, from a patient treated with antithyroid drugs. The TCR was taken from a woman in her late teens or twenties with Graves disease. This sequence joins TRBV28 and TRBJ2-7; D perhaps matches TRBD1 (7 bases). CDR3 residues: CASSRGAAEQYV. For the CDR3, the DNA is TGTGCCAGCAGCAGGGGGGCTGCCGAGCAGTACGTC.